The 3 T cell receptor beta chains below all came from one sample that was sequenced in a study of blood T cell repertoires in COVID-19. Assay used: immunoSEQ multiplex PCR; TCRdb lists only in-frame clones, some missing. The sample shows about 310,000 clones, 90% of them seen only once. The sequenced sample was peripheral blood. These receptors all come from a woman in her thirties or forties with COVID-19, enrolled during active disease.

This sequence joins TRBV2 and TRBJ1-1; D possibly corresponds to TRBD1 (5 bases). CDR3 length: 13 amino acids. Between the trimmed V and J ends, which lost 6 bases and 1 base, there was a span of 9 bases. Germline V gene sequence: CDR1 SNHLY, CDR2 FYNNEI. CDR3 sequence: CASRDDRNTEAFF. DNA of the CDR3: TGTGCCAGCAGGGACGACAGGAACACTGAAGCTTTCTTT.

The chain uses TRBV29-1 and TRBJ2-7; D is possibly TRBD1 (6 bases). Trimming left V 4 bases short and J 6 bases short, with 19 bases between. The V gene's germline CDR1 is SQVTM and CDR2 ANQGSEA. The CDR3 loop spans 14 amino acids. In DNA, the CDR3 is TGCAGCGTTGCCCAGGGGCCACACAACCTCGAGCAGTACTTC. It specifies CSVAQGPHNLEQYF.

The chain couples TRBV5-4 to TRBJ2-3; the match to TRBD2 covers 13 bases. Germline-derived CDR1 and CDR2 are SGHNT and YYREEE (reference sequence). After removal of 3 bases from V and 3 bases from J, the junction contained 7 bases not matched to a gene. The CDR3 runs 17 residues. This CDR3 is CASSSPLAGGDTDTQYF. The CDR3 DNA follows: TGTGCCAGCAGCTCCCCACTAGCGGGAGGGGATACAGATACGCAGTATTTT.